This passage covers 10 T cell receptor beta chains from one sample sequenced in a study of T cells in Graves' hyperthyroidism and ophthalmopathy. Using RNA transcripts as the source, TCR beta CDR3 regions were amplified. TCR CDR3 underwent first-round RT-PCR with the HTBI primer set. From the multiplex PCR reads, TCRdb called clonotypes with MiXCR, one entry per CDR3 protein. The sample contains 300,000 to 400,000 distinct CDR3 sequences, roughly 14% of which appear only once. Sequenced sample: blood. All receptors derive from a woman aged 55-69 years with Graves' hyperthyroidism.

This clonotype showed up many times. The chain combines TRBV15 with TRBJ2-4; D possibly matches TRBD1 or TRBD2 (5 bases each). V was shortened by 1 base and J by 9 bases, with 13 bases between the two germline ends. Germline V CDR1 and CDR2: LNHNV, YYDKDF (reference sequence). CDR3 length: 14 residues. DNA for the CDR3: TGTGCCACCAGCAGAGGGGACCCCGCGGGCATTCAGTACTTC. Encoded protein: CATSRGDPAGIQYF. Full variable domain (remainder filled in from reference TRBV15 and TRBJ2-4): DAMVIQNPRYQVTQFGKPVTLSCSQTLNHNVMYWYQQKSSQAPKLLFHYYDKDFNNEADTPDNFQSRRPNTSFCFLDIRSPGLGDTAMYLCATSRGDPAGIQYFGAGTRLSVL.

The chain employs TRBV5-1 and TRBJ2-1; 9 bases fit TRBD2. Germline assignment: CDR1 SGHRS and CDR2 YFSETQ. CDR3 length: 14 residues. Trimming removed 9 bases from V and 2 bases from J; junction bases left unmatched: 6. CDR3 loop: CATSAGGTYNEQFF. Here the CDR3 DNA reads TGCGCCACCTCAGCGGGAGGAACCTACAATGAGCAGTTCTTC.

This clonotype was detected a few times. The genes are TRBV12-3 or TRBV12-4 and TRBJ2-7; 11 bases line up with TRBD2. The CDR3 runs 18 residues. The V segment lost 8 bases and the J segment 2 bases; nucleotides outside the gene matches: 17. The CDR3 DNA follows: TGTGCCAGCGCCCCCGGGACAGGGCGACTAGCGGGACCCTACGAGCAGTACTTC. It encodes CASAPGTGRLAGPYEQYF.

The sample holds many counts of this clonotype. The chain couples TRBV20-1 to TRBJ2-1; the match to TRBD2 covers 7 bases. The CDR3 is made up of 16 amino acids. Trimming cost V 5 bases and J 2 bases; bases outside gene matches: 12. The germline V gene has CDR1 DFQATT and CDR2 SNEGSKA (reference sequence). The CDR3 loop reads CSAPDMRTRAYNEQFF. In DNA, the CDR3 is TGCAGTGCTCCTGATATGAGGACTAGGGCCTACAATGAGCAGTTCTTC.

This clonotype showed up many times. The chain links TRBV11-2 to TRBJ1-5; D remains unclear. Per germline, CDR1 SGHAT and CDR2 FQNNGV. The V gene lost 6 bases and the J gene lost 0 bases, with 12 bases spanning the gap. This CDR3 spans 15 amino acids. CDR3: CASSRDGDSNQPQHF. Written as DNA, the CDR3 is TGTGCCAGCAGTCGAGACGGCGATAGCAATCAGCCCCAGCATTTT.

This clonotype was seen at least ten times. This chain connects TRBV11-2 to TRBJ2-1, with 12 bases that match TRBD2. The CDR3 is 15 amino acids. CDR1 SGHAT and CDR2 FQNNGV come from the germline V gene. J lost 7 bases, V lost 5 bases, and 6 bases had no gene match. The CDR3 DNA reads as TGTGCCAGCAGCCCGGGACTAGCGGGCCGAAATGAGCAGTTCTTC. It translates to CASSPGLAGRNEQFF.

J is TRBJ1-3 and V is TRBV27; 7 bases are shared with TRBD1. CDR3 size: 16 residues. The germline CDR1 and CDR2 sequences are MNHEY and SMNVEV (reference sequence). Trimming removed 5 bases from V and 8 bases from J; junction bases left unmatched: 15. DNA of the CDR3: TGTGCCAGCAGTGGGGGGGACAGATCCAACGAAGACACCATATATTTT. Its protein product is CASSGGDRSNEDTIYF.

The chain uses TRBV14 and TRBJ2-1, with TRBD2 as a possible D gene (6 bases). The CDR3 length is 16 residues. The germline V gene encodes CDR1 SGHDN and CDR2 FVKESK. Trimming left V 4 bases short and J 4 bases short, with 17 bases between. CDR3 loop: CASSLPGSGPYNEQFF. The CDR3 DNA sequence: TGTGCCAGCAGCCTGCCCGGGAGTGGGCCGTACAATGAGCAGTTCTTC.

The chain couples TRBV10-3 to TRBJ1-4; no definite D call. V was trimmed by 6 bases and J by 7 bases, leaving 12 bases between them. Per germline, CDR1 ENHRY and CDR2 SYGVKD. This CDR3 is built from 13 residues. CDR3 protein: CAIRPDIGEKLFF. The CDR3 coding sequence is TGTGCCATCAGGCCTGATATTGGTGAAAAACTGTTTTTT.

In this sample, this clonotype turned up a few times. The chain carries TRBV9 and TRBJ2-7; D is perhaps TRBD1 or TRBD2 (5 bases each). Trimming took 0 bases from V and 3 from J, leaving 22 bases between them. The CDR3 extends over 18 amino acids. Germline V lookup: CDR1 SGDLS, CDR2 YYNGEE. CDR3 loop: CASSVGNSGGNIHYEQYF. In DNA, the CDR3 is TGTGCCAGCAGCGTAGGAAACTCTGGGGGAAATATTCACTACGAGCAGTACTTC.